This T cell receptor beta chain stems from a study of response to subunit inactivated influenza vaccine (dated by TCRdb to 2017 to 2018). Broadly, across the study: Deep quantitative profiling of the T cell receptor repertoire was used in the study to follow responses to a trivalent subunit inactivated influenza vaccine.

What the authors observed across the whole study: According to the authors, only a limited number of new T cells may be recruited by each seasonal influenza vaccination.

To prepare the library, RT-PCR was applied. TCRdb names Illumina HiSeq 2500 as the instrument used. TCRdb ran its own pipeline on the public reads, namely fastp trimming at Q25 and MiXCR clone calling, and kept in-frame beta chains. Identical CDR3 protein sequences are pooled into one entry, listed with their most common genes and DNA. The table for this sample lists around 480,000 distinct CDR3 sequences; more than 15% of them were counted only once. The ten top clones hold 2.5% to 3.5% of the sample. This clonotype came up a few times. Its recognized antigen is unknown. No base quality values were provided; no much bigger clone lies one nucleotide off. V loses 4 bases at its end and J loses 5 bases; junction bases beyond the gene matches: 7. Based on the germline V gene, the CDR1 and CDR2 sequences are KGHDR and SFDVKD. The CDR3 spans 15 residues, from the cysteine through the phenylalanine. Here the CDR3 DNA is all that survives: 45 bases in frame from base 1.

This TCR derives from a man between 50 and 75 years old who received an inactivated influenza vaccine. Donor details come from another sample of the same person, matched by shared clones. The sequences come from CD4+ T cells sorted from PBMCs, collected less than 30 months after vaccination. The chain is encoded by TRBV24-1 joined to TRBJ2-5, with TRBD1 matching 9 junction bases. The CDR3 is CATSDPGTGSETQYF. In nucleotide form, the sequence is TGTGCCACCAGTGACCCCGGGACAGGGTCGGAGACCCAGTACTTC.